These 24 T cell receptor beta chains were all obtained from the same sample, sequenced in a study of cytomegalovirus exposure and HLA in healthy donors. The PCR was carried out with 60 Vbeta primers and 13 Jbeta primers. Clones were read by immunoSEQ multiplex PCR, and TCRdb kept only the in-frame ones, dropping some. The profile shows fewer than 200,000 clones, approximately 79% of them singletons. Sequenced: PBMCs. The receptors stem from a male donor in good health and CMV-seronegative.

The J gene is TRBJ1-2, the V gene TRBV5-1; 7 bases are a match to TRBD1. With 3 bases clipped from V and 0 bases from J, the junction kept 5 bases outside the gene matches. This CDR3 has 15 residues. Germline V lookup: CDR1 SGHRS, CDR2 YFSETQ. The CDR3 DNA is TGCGCCAGCAGCTCGGGACAGTTGGCTAACTATGGCTACACCTTC. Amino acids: CASSSGQLANYGYTF.

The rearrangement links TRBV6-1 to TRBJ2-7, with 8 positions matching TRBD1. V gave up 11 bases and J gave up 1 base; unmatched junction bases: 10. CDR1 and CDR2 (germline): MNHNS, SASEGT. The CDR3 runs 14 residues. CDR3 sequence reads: CAHRYRTGSYEQYF. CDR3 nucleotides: TGTGCCCATAGGTACAGGACAGGGTCCTACGAGCAGTACTTC.

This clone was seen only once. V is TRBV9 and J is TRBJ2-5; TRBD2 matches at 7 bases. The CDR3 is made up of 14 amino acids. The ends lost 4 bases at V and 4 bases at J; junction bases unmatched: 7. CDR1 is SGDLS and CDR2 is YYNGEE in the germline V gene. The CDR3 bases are TGTGCCAGCAGCTCGACCTCGGGGGGAGAGACCCAGTACTTC. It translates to CASSSTSGGETQYF.

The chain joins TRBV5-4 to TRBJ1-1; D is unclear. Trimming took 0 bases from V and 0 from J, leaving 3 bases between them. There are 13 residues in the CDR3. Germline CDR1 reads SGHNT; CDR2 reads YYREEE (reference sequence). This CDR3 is CASSLDLNTEAFF. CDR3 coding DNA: TGTGCCAGCAGCTTGGACTTGAACACTGAAGCTTTCTTT.

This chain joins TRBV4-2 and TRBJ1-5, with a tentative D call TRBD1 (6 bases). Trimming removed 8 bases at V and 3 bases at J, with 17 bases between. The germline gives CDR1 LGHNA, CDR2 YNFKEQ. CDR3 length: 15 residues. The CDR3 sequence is CASGAGGPNNQPQHF. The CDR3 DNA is TGTGCCAGCGGGGCGGGGGGCCCCAACAATCAGCCCCAGCATTTT.

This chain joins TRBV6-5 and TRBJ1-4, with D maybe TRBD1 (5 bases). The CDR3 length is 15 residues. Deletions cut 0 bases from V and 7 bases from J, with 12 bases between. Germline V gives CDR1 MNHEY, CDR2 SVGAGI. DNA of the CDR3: TGTGCCAGCAGTTACTCGGGGGGAAGAAGTGAAAAACTGTTTTTT. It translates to CASSYSGGRSEKLFF.

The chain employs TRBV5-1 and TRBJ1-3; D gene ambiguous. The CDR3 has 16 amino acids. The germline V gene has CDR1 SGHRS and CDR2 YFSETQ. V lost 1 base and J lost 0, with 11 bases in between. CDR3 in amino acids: CASSLHMPSSGNTIYF. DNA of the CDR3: TGCGCCAGCAGCTTGCATATGCCCAGCTCTGGAAACACCATATATTTT.

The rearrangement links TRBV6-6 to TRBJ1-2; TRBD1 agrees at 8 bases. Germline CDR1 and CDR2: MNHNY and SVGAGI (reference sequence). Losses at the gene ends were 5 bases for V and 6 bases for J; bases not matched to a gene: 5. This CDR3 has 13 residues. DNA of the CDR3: TGTGCCAGCAGTGTGGGACAGGTGGATGGCTACACCTTC. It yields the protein CASSVGQVDGYTF.

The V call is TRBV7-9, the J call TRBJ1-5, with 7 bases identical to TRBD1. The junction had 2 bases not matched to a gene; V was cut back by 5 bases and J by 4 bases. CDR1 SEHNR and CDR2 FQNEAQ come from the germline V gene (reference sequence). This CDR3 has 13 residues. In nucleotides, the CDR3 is TGTGCCAGCAGCCCAGGGGGGAATCAGCCCCAGCATTTT. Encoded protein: CASSPGGNQPQHF. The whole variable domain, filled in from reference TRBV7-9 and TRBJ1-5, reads DTGVSQNPRHKITKRGQNVTFRCDPISEHNRLYWYRQTLGQGPEFLTYFQNEAQLEKSRLLSDRFSAERPKGSFSTLEIQRTEQGDSAMYLCASSPGGNQPQHFGDGTRLSIL.

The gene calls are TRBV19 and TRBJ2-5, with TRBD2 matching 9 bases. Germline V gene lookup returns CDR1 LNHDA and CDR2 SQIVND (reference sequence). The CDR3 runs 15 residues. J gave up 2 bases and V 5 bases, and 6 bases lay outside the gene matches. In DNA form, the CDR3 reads TGTGCCAGTAGTCGCCTAGCGGGGATTCAAGAGACCCAGTACTTC. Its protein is CASSRLAGIQETQYF.

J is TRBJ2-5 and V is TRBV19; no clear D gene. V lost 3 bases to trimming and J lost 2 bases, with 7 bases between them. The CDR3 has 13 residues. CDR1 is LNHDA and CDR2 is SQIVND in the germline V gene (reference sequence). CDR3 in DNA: TGTGCCAGTAGTATGGCAAGACAAGAGACCCAGTACTTC. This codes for CASSMARQETQYF.

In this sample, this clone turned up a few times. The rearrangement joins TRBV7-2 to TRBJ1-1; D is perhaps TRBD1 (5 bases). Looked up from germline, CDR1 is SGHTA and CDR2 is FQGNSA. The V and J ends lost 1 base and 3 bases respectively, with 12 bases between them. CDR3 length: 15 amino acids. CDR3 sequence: CASSLGDSRHTEAFF. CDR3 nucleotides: TGTGCCAGCAGCTTAGGTGACAGCCGCCACACTGAAGCTTTCTTT.

The CDR3 nucleotides are TGCGCCAGCAGCTCTACGACAGTAGCGAACACTGAAGCTTTCTTT. Amino acids: CASSSTTVANTEAFF. This sequence joins TRBV5-1 and TRBJ1-1; D may be TRBD1 (5 bases). V lost 3 bases to trimming and J lost 1 base, with 13 bases between them. CDR3 size: 15 residues. Germline V lookup: CDR1 SGHRS, CDR2 YFSETQ. Together with reference TRBV5-1 and TRBJ1-1, the CDR3 gives the full variable domain: KAGVTQTPRYLIKTRGQQVTLSCSPISGHRSVSWYQQTPGQGLQFLFEYFSETQRNKGNFPGRFSGRQFSNSRSEMNVSTLELGDSALYLCASSSTTVANTEAFFGQGTRLTVV.

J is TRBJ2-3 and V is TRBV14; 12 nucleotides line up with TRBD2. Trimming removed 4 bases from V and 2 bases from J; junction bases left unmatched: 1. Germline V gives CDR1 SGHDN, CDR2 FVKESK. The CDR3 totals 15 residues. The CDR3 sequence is CASSPSGGATDTQYF. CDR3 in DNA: TGTGCCAGCAGCCCTAGCGGGGGGGCCACAGATACGCAGTATTTT.

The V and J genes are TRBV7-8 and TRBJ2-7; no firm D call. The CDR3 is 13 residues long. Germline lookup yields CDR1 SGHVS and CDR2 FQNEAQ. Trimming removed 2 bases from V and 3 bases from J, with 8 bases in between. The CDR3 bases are TGTGCCAGCAGCTTACGAATAGACTACGAGCAGTACTTC. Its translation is CASSLRIDYEQYF.

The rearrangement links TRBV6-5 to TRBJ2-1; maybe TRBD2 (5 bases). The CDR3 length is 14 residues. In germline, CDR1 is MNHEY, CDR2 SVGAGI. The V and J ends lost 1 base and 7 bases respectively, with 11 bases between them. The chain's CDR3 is CASSYLDSINEQFF. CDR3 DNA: TGTGCCAGCAGTTACTTGGACTCGATAAATGAGCAGTTCTTC.

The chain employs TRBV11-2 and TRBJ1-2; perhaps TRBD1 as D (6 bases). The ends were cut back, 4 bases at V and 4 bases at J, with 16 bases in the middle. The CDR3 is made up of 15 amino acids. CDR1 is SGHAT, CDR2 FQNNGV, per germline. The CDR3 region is CASSSGLGGVYGYTF. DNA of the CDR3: TGTGCCAGCAGCTCCGGATTAGGGGGTGTCTATGGCTACACCTTC.

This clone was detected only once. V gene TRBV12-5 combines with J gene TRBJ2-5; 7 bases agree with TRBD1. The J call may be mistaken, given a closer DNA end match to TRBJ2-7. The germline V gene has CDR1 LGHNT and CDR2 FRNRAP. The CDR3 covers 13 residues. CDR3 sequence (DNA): TGTGCTAGTGGTTTGGGACAGGGTTACGAGCAGTACTTC. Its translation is CASGLGQGYEQYF.

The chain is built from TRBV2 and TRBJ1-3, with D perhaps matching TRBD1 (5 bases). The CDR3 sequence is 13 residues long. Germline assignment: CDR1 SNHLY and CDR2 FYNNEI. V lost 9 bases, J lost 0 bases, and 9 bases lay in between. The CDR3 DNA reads TGTGCCAGTGGGGCGAGCTCTGGAAACACCATATATTTT. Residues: CASGASSGNTIYF.

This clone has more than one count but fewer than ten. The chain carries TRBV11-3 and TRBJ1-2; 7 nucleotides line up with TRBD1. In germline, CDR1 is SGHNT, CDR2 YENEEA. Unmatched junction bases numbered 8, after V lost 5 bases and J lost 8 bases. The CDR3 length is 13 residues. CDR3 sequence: CASSLRGGRGYTF. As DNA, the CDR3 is TGTGCCAGCAGCCTACGAGGGGGCCGGGGCTACACCTTC.

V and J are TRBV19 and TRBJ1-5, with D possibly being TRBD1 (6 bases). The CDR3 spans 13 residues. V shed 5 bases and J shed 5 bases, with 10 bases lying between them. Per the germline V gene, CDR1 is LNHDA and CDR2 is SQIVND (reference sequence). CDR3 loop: CASSLGQYQPQHF. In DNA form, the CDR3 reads TGTGCCAGTAGTTTAGGACAGTATCAGCCCCAGCATTTT. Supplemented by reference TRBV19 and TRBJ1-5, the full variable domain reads DGGITQSPKYLFRKEGQNVTLSCEQNLNHDAMYWYRQDPGQGLRLIYYSQIVNDFQKGDIAEGYSVSREKKESFPLTVTSAQKNPTAFYLCASSLGQYQPQHFGDGTRLSIL.

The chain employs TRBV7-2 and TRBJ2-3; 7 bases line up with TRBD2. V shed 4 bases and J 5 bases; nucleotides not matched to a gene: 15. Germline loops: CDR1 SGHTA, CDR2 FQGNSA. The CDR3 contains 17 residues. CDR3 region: CASSWGSGHKQGDTQYF. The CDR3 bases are TGTGCCAGCAGCTGGGGTAGCGGGCACAAGCAAGGAGATACGCAGTATTTT. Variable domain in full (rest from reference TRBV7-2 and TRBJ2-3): GAGVSQSPSNKVTEKGKDVELRCDPISGHTALYWYRQSLGQGLEFLIYFQGNSAPDKSGLPSDRFSAERTGGSVSTLTIQRTQQEDSAVYLCASSWGSGHKQGDTQYFGPGTRLTVL.

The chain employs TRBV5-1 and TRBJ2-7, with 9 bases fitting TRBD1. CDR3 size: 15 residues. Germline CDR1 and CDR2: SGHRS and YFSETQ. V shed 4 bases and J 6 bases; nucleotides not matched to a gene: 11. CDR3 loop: CASSVSGTGSREQYF. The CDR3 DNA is TGCGCCAGCAGCGTGTCCGGGACAGGGAGTCGCGAGCAGTACTTC.

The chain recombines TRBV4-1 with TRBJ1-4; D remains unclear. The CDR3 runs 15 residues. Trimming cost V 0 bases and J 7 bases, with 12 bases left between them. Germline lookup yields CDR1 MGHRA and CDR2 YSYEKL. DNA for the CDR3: TGCGCCAGCAGCCAAGACCCGGGATTTGGTGAAAAACTGTTTTTT. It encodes CASSQDPGFGEKLFF.